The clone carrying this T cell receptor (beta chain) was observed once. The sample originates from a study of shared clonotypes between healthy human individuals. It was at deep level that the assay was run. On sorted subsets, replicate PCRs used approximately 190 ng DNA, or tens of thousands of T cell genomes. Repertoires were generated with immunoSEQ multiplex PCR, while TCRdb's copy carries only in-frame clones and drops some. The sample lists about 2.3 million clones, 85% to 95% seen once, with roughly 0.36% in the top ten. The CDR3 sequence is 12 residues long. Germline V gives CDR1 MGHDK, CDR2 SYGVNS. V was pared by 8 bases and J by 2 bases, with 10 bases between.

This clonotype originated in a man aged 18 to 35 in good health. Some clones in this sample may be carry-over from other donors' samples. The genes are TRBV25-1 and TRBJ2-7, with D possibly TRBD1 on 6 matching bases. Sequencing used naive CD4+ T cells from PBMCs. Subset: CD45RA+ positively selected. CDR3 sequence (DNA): TGTGCCAGCCTGGGGGCGACCTACGAGCAGTACTTC. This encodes CASLGATYEQYF.